This TCR beta chain was found in a study of shared clonotypes between healthy human individuals. Clones were read by immunoSEQ multiplex PCR, and TCRdb kept only the in-frame ones, dropping some. The sample lists roughly 2,500,000 clones, 80% to 95% occurring once. As for this clone: Its antigen is unidentified.

CDR3 size: 14 residues. With 3 bases removed from V and 7 bases from J, the gap between germline ends came to 17 bases. Per the germline V gene, CDR1 is SGDLS and CDR2 is YYNGEE. Whole-study findings and limits: Among four donors, approximately 5% of naive CD4 clonotypes were found in common.

The J gene is TRBJ2-7, the V gene TRBV9; the D gene is possibly TRBD1 (6 bases). This TCR was sampled from a man aged 18 to 35 in good health. Some clones in this sample may be carry-over from other donors' samples. Source material: naive CD4+ T cells from PBMCs. Subset specified: CD45RA+ positively selected. CDR3: CASSGTTGTVEQYF. For the CDR3, the DNA is TGTGCCAGCAGCGGTACAACAGGGACGGTGGAGCAGTACTTC.